This TCR beta chain was found in a study of long-term antiretroviral therapy in people with HIV. Study-level points and caveats: Repertoire dominance by clones expanded before ART was seen at all time points. Post-treatment diversity went higher with ART but stayed below transplant donor controls.

The assay, immunoSEQ v3.0, was run at survey level. The method was immunoSEQ multiplex PCR; TCRdb's version includes in-frame clones alone and lacks a portion of them. The sample gives tens of thousands of clones, nearly 95% of which show up once; 2.5% to 3% is in the top ten. Remarks on this clone: Its antigen remains unidentified.

Germline V gene sequence: CDR1 MGHRA, CDR2 YSYEKL. This CDR3 contains 19 residues. V shed 0 bases and J 8 bases; nucleotides not matched to a gene: 12. Samples held about 0.85-11 million cryopreserved PBMC before DNA extraction. The receptor was derived from a woman between 50 and 59 years old with HIV. Sample: unsorted PBMCs, taken 3.7 years after starting antiretroviral therapy. V and J are TRBV4-1 and TRBJ2-1, with 14 bases that match TRBD2. The DNA for the CDR3 is TGCGCCAGCAGCCAAGATCGGGCGACTAGCGGGGGGGCCTTGGATGAGCAGTTCTTC. Protein product: CASSQDRATSGGALDEQFF.